These T cell receptor beta chains were read from a single sample in a study of blood T cell repertoires in COVID-19. Some clones are missing from TCRdb's copy, which holds only in-frame ones; the method was immunoSEQ multiplex PCR. The table has over 85,000 clones, approximately 86% seen once. Sequencing input: peripheral blood. These receptor sequences come from a man aged 35-49 years with acute or convalescent COVID-19. Both conserved end residues are part of each CDR3. Each record gives: clone size, V gene, D gene, J gene, CDR3 DNA, CDR3 protein. D genes are given only for firm matches. Part of the rows lack a size; the others show once, few, many or a class for expanded clones.

clone_size: .; v_call: TRBV6-1; d_call: .; j_call: TRBJ2-1; cdr3_nt: TGTGCCAGCAGTGAAATACAGGGGGGGCTTGGGGCGGACAATGAGCAGTTCTTC; cdr3_aa: CASSEIQGGLGADNEQFF
clone_size: .; v_call: TRBV4-2; d_call: TRBD2; j_call: TRBJ2-7; cdr3_nt: TGTGCCAGCAGCCAAGACCTCGGGGGGGTTGGGGCTTACGAGCAGTACTTC; cdr3_aa: CASSQDLGGVGAYEQYF
clone_size: .; v_call: TRBV9; d_call: TRBD1; j_call: TRBJ1-5; cdr3_nt: TGTGCCAGCAGCGGGACAGGGGGTCAGCCCCAGCATTTT; cdr3_aa: CASSGTGGQPQHF
clone_size: .; v_call: TRBV5-8; d_call: TRBD2; j_call: TRBJ2-7; cdr3_nt: TGTGCCAGCAGCTTGGGACTAGCGCAGGCCTACGAGCAGTGCTTC; cdr3_aa: CASSLGLAQAYEQCF
clone_size: .; v_call: TRBV27; d_call: TRBD1; j_call: TRBJ1-6; cdr3_nt: TGTGCCAGCAGTCTCGTACGGGACAGCAACCTCCACTTT; cdr3_aa: CASSLVRDSNLHF
clone_size: .; v_call: TRBV2; d_call: .; j_call: TRBJ1-2; cdr3_nt: TGTGCCAGCAGCCCCGACTTTGGCTACACCTTC; cdr3_aa: CASSPDFGYTF
clone_size: .; v_call: TRBV9; d_call: .; j_call: TRBJ2-3; cdr3_nt: TGTGCCAGCAGCCCGTCGAGCGGCACTAGCACAGATACGCAGTATTTT; cdr3_aa: CASSPSSGTSTDTQYF
clone_size: once; v_call: TRBV11-2; d_call: .; j_call: TRBJ1-4; cdr3_nt: TGTGCCAGCAGCTTAGGTGGAATCAGGGGTACAGAAAAACTGTTTTTT; cdr3_aa: CASSLGGIRGTEKLFF
clone_size: .; v_call: TRBV3-1/TRBV3-2; d_call: TRBD1; j_call: TRBJ1-6; cdr3_nt: TGTGCCAGCAGCCGGGGACAGGGGTCGAATTCACCCCTCCACTTT; cdr3_aa: CASSRGQGSNSPLHF
clone_size: .; v_call: TRBV7-2; d_call: .; j_call: TRBJ1-3; cdr3_nt: TGTGCCAGCCGCTTTGGCCCGGGGGGGGGCGGAAACACCATATATTTT; cdr3_aa: CASRFGPGGGGNTIYF
clone_size: .; v_call: TRBV9; d_call: .; j_call: TRBJ2-3; cdr3_nt: TGTGCCAGCAGCGCCACCGGGACTCCATCCACAGATACGCAGTATTTT; cdr3_aa: CASSATGTPSTDTQYF
clone_size: few; v_call: TRBV11-2; d_call: .; j_call: TRBJ2-7; cdr3_nt: TGTGCCAGCAGCATACTAGGGGAGCAGTACTTC; cdr3_aa: CASSILGEQYF
clone_size: .; v_call: TRBV6-5; d_call: .; j_call: TRBJ1-5; cdr3_nt: TGTGCCAGCAGTTACACATTAAGGGGTCAGCCCCAGCATTTT; cdr3_aa: CASSYTLRGQPQHF
clone_size: once; v_call: TRBV11-2; d_call: .; j_call: TRBJ1-5; cdr3_nt: TGTGCCAGCAGCTTAGATACGGGGATCCCCAATCAGCCCCAGCATTTT; cdr3_aa: CASSLDTGIPNQPQHF
clone_size: .; v_call: TRBV7-6; d_call: TRBD2; j_call: TRBJ2-7; cdr3_nt: TGTGCCAGCAGCTTAGCGGGGAGGGCGGGAGATCGCGAGCAGTACTTC; cdr3_aa: CASSLAGRAGDREQYF
clone_size: .; v_call: TRBV19; d_call: .; j_call: TRBJ1-1; cdr3_nt: TGTGCCAGTAGTACCTCCAGGTTTCAGAACACTGAAGCTTTCTTT; cdr3_aa: CASSTSRFQNTEAFF
clone_size: .; v_call: TRBV9; d_call: TRBD1; j_call: TRBJ1-4; cdr3_nt: TGTGCCAGCAGCGCACAGGGGGCGCCAGATTGGGAAAAACTGTTTTTT; cdr3_aa: CASSAQGAPDWEKLFF
clone_size: few; v_call: TRBV10-3; d_call: TRBD2; j_call: TRBJ2-3; cdr3_nt: TGTGCCATCAGTGAGGGACTAGCGGCCACAGATACGCAGTATTTT; cdr3_aa: CAISEGLAATDTQYF